This T cell receptor (beta chain) was found in a study of T cell repertoires in cytomegalovirus infection. Germline CDR1 DFQATT, CDR2 SNEGSKA (reference sequence). The CDR3 covers 14 residues. V lost 5 bases, J lost 7 bases, and 13 bases stayed unmatched. One entry per CDR3 protein, called by TCRdb with MiXCR from the reads. The sample lists approximately 470,000 distinct CDR3 sequences; about two fifths were seen once. Note on this clonotype: Its target is unknown.

The starting material was cultured PBMCs, obtained from culture after CMV antigen stimulation. The clonotype originates from a human donor in good health (CMV status not recorded). Some clones in this sample may be carry-over from other donors' samples. The rearrangement joins TRBV20-1 to TRBJ1-2, with TRBD1 matching over 7 bases. CDR3: CSAPRDRGTSGYTF. For the CDR3, the DNA is TGCAGTGCTCCCCGGGACAGAGGGACGAGTGGCTACACCTTC.